The present T cell receptor beta chain was sequenced within a study of T cell responses to AZD1222 COVID-19 vaccine. Points on this clone: What it recognizes is unknown.

Assay: immunoSEQ multiplex PCR; the TCRdb copy retains only in-frame clones and omits some. The table records almost 80,000 clones, 75% to 90% of them present only once. Points from the study as a whole: Donors were chiefly white British, with a greater number of females, and clonal diversity was perhaps underestimated. Two AZD1222 administrations were followed by greater Spike-specific TCR breadth and depth. Just six people given AZD1222 tested seropositive at baseline. At 160-218 and 743-854, vaccine-associated CD4 TCRs were dominant, and they spanned spike.

Germline V gives CDR1 SGHTA, CDR2 FQGNSA. V was pared by 2 bases and J by 7 bases, with 15 bases between. The CDR3 covers 15 residues. The chain recombines TRBV7-2 with TRBJ2-1; possible D gene TRBD2, 6 bases. The sample in question was peripheral blood, obtained on day 0 of AZD1222 vaccination. This receptor was identified in an adult in good health. CDR3 loop: CASSLYFGLLNEQFF. Written as DNA, the CDR3 is TGTGCCAGCAGCTTATACTTCGGACTACTAAATGAGCAGTTCTTC.